This paragraph covers one TCR beta chain sequence. The antigen is unknown. This sample was included in a study of T-cell reconstitution after alpha-beta-depleted transplantation in children. Preparation of the TCRbeta library used unique molecular identifiers. MiXCR was run by TCRdb on the PCR reads, yielding one entry per CDR3 protein. Of approximately 31,000 distinct CDR3 sequences listed, roughly 6.5% are singletons. Study-wide points: Where alpha-beta T cells came from about two months after transplant was reportedly several hundred expanded graft clones. The origin of high day-60 TCRbeta diversity in some patients lay in surviving recipient T cells and thymic progenitors. One year post-transplant, T-cell counts and diversity were largely derived from T cells produced anew.

Trimming pared 4 bases from V and 1 base from J, leaving 8 bases between. Germline lookup yields CDR1 ENHRY and CDR2 SYGVKD. CDR3 length: 15 amino acids. The chain uses TRBV10-3 and TRBJ2-6; the D call may be TRBD1 or TRBD2 (6 bases each). The receptor was isolated from a child younger than two who had a stem cell transplant for acute myeloid leukemia, so the T cells may come from the graft donor. The sample in question was peripheral blood, obtained 60 days after TCRalphabeta/CD19-depleted stem cell transplant. CDR3 DNA sequence: TGTGCCATCAGTGCGGGGGCGTCTGGGGCCAACGTCCTGACTTTC. It encodes CAISAGASGANVLTF.